This T cell receptor beta chain comes out of a study of regulatory T cells in long-lasting Graves disease. Time point denoted: persistent/refractory GD, antithyroid drugs over 5 years with positive TRAb. PBMCs were the source of the RNA used for TCR sequencing. There are a few counts of this clonotype. The CDR3 consists of 15 residues. V lost 8 bases, J lost 0 bases, and 16 bases lay in between. Germline values: CDR1 LNHDA, CDR2 SQIVND (reference sequence). Combining iRepertoire HTBI primers with Arm-PCR of CDR3 regions, the authors built TCR beta libraries. MiXCR was run by TCRdb on the multiplex PCR reads, yielding one entry per CDR3 protein. This sample carries 650,000 to 700,000 distinct CDR3 sequences, 30% of them seen once, and the ten largest clones take about two fifths.

This TCR was recovered from a female donor with Graves disease. The rearrangement links TRBV19 to TRBJ1-1; D ambiguous. The input for sequencing was peripheral blood mononuclear cells (PBMCs), taken when the disease was refractory, from a patient treated with antithyroid drugs. CDR3 DNA sequence: TGTGCCAGTCACGGGTCAACGTTTATGAACACTGAAGCTTTCTTT. It is translated as CASHGSTFMNTEAFF.